The clone carrying this T cell receptor (beta chain) has a handful of counts. This specimen belongs to a study of blood T cells in healthy people across ages. With a J-beta primer mix and a sample-barcoded 5' primer, a second PCR ran about 7 to 12 cycles. TCRdb reprocessed the 5' RACE reads with MiXCR, giving one entry per CDR3 protein. The table records about 1.1 million distinct CDR3 sequences, approximately 38% of them present only once. The V and J ends lost 10 bases and 0 bases respectively, with 7 bases between them. This CDR3 comprises 13 residues. Germline V gene lookup returns CDR1 SNHLY and CDR2 FYNNEI. Every donor contributed roughly 10 milliliters of peripheral blood by blood draw.

Sequencing was performed on blood. This sequence was found in a man between 18 and 29 years old in good health. The chain uses TRBV2 and TRBJ1-6; D unclear. CDR3 sequence reads: CATQSSYNSPLHF. The CDR3 bases are TGTGCCACTCAGAGCTCCTATAATTCACCCCTCCACTTT. The variable domain in full, completed from reference TRBV2 and TRBJ1-6, reads EPEVTQTPSHQVTQMGQEVILRCVPISNHLYFYWYRQILGQKVEFLVSFYNNEISEKSEIFDDQFSVERPDGSNFTLKIRSTKLEDSAMYFCATQSSYNSPLHFGNGTRLTVT.